This is a list of T cell receptor beta chains from one sample in a study of T cell repertoires in breast cancer. TCRdb analysed the emulsion pairing reads with MiXCR anew, one entry per CDR3 protein. There are roughly 40,000 distinct CDR3 sequences in the sample; about 50% occur only once, and about 60% lies in the top ten. Sequenced material: CD8+ T cells. The origin of the receptors is a pool of human donors with breast cancer or a healthy control (not recorded which). Each CDR3 is given with its conserved first and last residue. The D gene is left open where the match is weak. Clone size, where shown, is once, few, many, or a class for clones that have expanded.

TRBD1	TRBV6-1	-	TRBJ1-5	17	TGTGCCAGCAGTACGGGTTACAGGGGATTGAGCAATCAGCCCCAGCATTTT	CASSTGYRGLSNQPQHF
TRBD1	TRBV6-2/TRBV6-3	-	TRBJ1-2	14	TGTGCCAGCAGTTACTCGGGGACAGCCTATGGCTACACCTTC	CASSYSGTAYGYTF
-	TRBV6-1	-	TRBJ2-7	13	TGTGCCAGCAGTCCTAGGACCGTTATCGAGCAGTACTTC	CASSPRTVIEQYF
-	TRBV20-1	-	TRBJ2-2	15	TGCAGTGCTAGAGATTACGGCAGGAACACCGGGGAGCTGTTTTTT	CSARDYGRNTGELFF
-	TRBV27	many	TRBJ2-5	15	TGTGCCAGCAGTTTCGGGGGGACAAAAGGGAAGACCCAGTACTTC	CASSFGGTKGKTQYF
TRBD2	TRBV4-1	few	TRBJ2-1	17	TGCGCCAGCAGTCCAAGATATGGGGAGGGCCCCTACAATGAGCAGTTCTTC	CASSPRYGEGPYNEQFF
-	TRBV7-2	-	TRBJ1-2	14	TGTGCTAGCAGCTTAGGAGTAAGGGGCGCGGGCTACACCTTC	CASSLGVRGAGYTF
-	TRBV6-1	few	TRBJ2-3	13	TGTGCCAGCAGTGAACACTACACAGATACGCAGTATTTT	CASSEHYTDTQYF
-	TRBV20-1	-	TRBJ1-4	14	TGCAGTGCTAGCGCCGCTGACCGGGGTGAAAAACTGTTTTTT	CSASAADRGEKLFF
TRBD1	TRBV7-6	few	TRBJ1-1	13	TGTGCCAGCAGCCCGGACAGGCACACTGAAGCTTTCTTT	CASSPDRHTEAFF
-	TRBV20-1	few	TRBJ2-7	12	TGCAGTGCCACGAAGGACACCTACGAGCAGTACTTC	CSATKDTYEQYF
TRBD2	TRBV6-1	many	TRBJ2-1	10	TGTGCCGCGGGGGACAATGAGCAGTTCTTC	CAAGDNEQFF
TRBD1	TRBV29-1	-	TRBJ2-2	14	TGCAGCGTTTCCAGGACAGGGAAAACCGGGGAGCTGTTTTTT	CSVSRTGKTGELFF
-	TRBV28	-	TRBJ2-6	18	TGTGCCAGCAGTTTTATCCCGGGCTTCCGCGCAGGGGCCAACGTCCTGACTTTC	CASSFIPGFRAGANVLTF
-	TRBV20-1	once	TRBJ1-4	14	TGCAGTGCTAGCAGGGGTTCAGCTGGAGAAAAACTGTTTTTT	CSASRGSAGEKLFF
-	TRBV24-1	-	TRBJ2-1	13	TGTGCCACCAGTGAACCAGACGGTAATGAGCAGTCCTTC	CATSEPDGNEQSF
-	TRBV12-3/TRBV12-4	-	TRBJ2-5	16	TGTGCCAGCAGACTCATAGGGACGAGGACCGAAGAGACCCAGTACTTC	CASRLIGTRTEETQYF
TRBD1	TRBV20-1	few	TRBJ1-2	15	TGCAGTGCTAGCGATTCAGACGACAGGGTGAGCGGCTACACCTTC	CSASDSDDRVSGYTF
-	TRBV12-3/TRBV12-4	-	TRBJ2-1	14	TGTGCCAGCAGTTTGGACAGTTCCTCAAATGAGCAGTTCTTC	CASSLDSSSNEQFF
-	TRBV4-2	few	TRBJ2-7	15	TGTGCCAGCAGCCAAGAATTGCTCCGGGGTGACGAGCAGTACTTC	CASSQELLRGDEQYF
TRBD1	TRBV27	few	TRBJ1-2	12	TGTGCCAGCAGTCGACAGGGGGCGGGCTACACCTTC	CASSRQGAGYTF
TRBD1	TRBV19	-	TRBJ1-5	15	TGTGCCAGTAGTATCATGGAGGGGGCGGCTATGGCCCAGCATTTT	CASSIMEGAAMAQHF
TRBD1	TRBV10-3	-	TRBJ1-5	15	TGTGCCATCAGTGTGGGACAGGGGCCGGGACAGCCCCAGCATTTT	CAISVGQGPGQPQHF
-	TRBV7-9	-	TRBJ1-2	15	TGTGCCAGCAGCTTAGACAGGGTGGGATCTTATGGCTACACCTTC	CASSLDRVGSYGYTF
-	TRBV30	few	TRBJ2-7	12	TGTGCCTGGAGTACTAAATCCCGGTGGTTGTACTTC	CAWSTKSRWLYF
-	TRBV6-1	few	TRBJ1-1	14	TGTGCCAGCGTCCGGGGCGCTTTGGACACTGAAGCTTTCTTT	CASVRGALDTEAFF
-	TRBV6-1	many	TRBJ1-1	14	TGTGCCAGCAGCGCCCGCGATCCGAGGACTGAAGCTTTCTTT	CASSARDPRTEAFF
-	TRBV7-3	medium-sized	TRBJ1-2	14	TGTGCCAGCAGCTCGGCGCTGGGAGATCACGGCTACACCTTC	CASSSALGDHGYTF
TRBD1	TRBV2	-	TRBJ1-5	14	TGTGCCAGCAGTCCGGACAGGGGGCCTCAGCCCCAGCATTTT	CASSPDRGPQPQHF
-	TRBV20-1	-	TRBJ2-5	17	TGCAGTGCTAGAGACCCAGCCGTAGGGGGGCTCCAAGAGACCCAGTACTTC	CSARDPAVGGLQETQYF
-	TRBV25-1	-	TRBJ1-1	13	TGTGCCAGCAGTGTTGGTAGACGCACTGAAGCTTTCTTT	CASSVGRRTEAFF
-	TRBV27	-	TRBJ1-3	13	TGTGCCAGCAGTTTAACATATGGAAACACCATATATTTT	CASSLTYGNTIYF
-	TRBV20-1	many	TRBJ2-3	12	TGCAGTGCTCTGAGGGGCACAGATACGCAGTATTTT	CSALRGTDTQYF
-	TRBV24-1	-	TRBJ2-2	13	TGTGCCACCAGTGCCACTAGCACCGGGGAGCTGTTTTTT	CATSATSTGELFF
-	TRBV20-1	-	TRBJ2-2	14	TGCAGTGCTAGGGTAGGGGTCAGCACCGGGGAGCTGTTTTTT	CSARVGVSTGELFF
TRBD2	TRBV6-1	many	TRBJ2-5	14	TGTGCCAGCAGTCGCACTAGCGACGCTGGGACCCAGTACTTC	CASSRTSDAGTQYF
TRBD2	TRBV20-1	few	TRBJ2-1	14	TGCAGTGCTACAGCGGGAGCGGCGTACAATGAGCAGTTCTTC	CSATAGAAYNEQFF
TRBD1	TRBV12-3/TRBV12-4	-	TRBJ1-1	15	TGTGCCAGCAGACAGCGACAGGGTTTCGGCACTGAAGCTTTCTTT	CASRQRQGFGTEAFF
TRBD1	TRBV15	-	TRBJ2-1	15	TGTGCCACCAGCAACCCGGGACAGGGGGCGTTTGAGCAGTTCTTC	CATSNPGQGAFEQFF
-	TRBV3-1	-	TRBJ1-1	11	TGTGCCAGCAGCCAGGGAGGTGAAGCTTTCTTT	CASSQGGEAFF
TRBD2	TRBV29-1	few	TRBJ2-3	14	TGCAGCGTTACTACTAGCGGGAAAACAGATACGCAGTATTTT	CSVTTSGKTDTQYF
-	TRBV25-1	-	TRBJ1-4	18	TGTGCCAGCAGTGAAGCCCGGAGACAGGCTGCAACTAATGAAAAACTGTTTTTT	CASSEARRQAATNEKLFF